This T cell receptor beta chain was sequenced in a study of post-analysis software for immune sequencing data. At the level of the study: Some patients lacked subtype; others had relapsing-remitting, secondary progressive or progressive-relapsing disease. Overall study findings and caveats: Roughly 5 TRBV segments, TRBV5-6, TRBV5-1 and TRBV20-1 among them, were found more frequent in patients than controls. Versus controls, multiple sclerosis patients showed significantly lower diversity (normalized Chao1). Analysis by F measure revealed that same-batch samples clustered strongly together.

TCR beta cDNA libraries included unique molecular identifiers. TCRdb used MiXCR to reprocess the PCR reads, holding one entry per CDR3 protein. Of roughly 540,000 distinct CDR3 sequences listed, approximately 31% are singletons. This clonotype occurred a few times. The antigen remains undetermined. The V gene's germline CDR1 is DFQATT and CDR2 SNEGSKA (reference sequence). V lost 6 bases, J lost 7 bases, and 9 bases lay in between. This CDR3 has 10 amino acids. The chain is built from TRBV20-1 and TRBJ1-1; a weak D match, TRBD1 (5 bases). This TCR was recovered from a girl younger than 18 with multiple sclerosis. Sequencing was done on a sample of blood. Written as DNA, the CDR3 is TGCAGTGCCCAGGGAAATGAAGCTTTCTTT. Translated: CSAQGNEAFF.